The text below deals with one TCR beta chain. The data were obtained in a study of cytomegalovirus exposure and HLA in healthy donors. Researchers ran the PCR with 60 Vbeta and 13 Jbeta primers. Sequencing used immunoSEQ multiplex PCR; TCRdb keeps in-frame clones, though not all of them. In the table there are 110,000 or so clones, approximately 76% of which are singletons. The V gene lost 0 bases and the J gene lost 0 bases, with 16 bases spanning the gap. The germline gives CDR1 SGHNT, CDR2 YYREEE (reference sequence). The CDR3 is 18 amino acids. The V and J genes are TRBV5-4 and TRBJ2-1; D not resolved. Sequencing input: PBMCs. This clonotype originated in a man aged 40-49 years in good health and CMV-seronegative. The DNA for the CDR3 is TGTGCCAGCAGCTTGGCCGCAACCGCCGGTAGCTCCTACAATGAGCAGTTCTTC. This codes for CASSLAATAGSSYNEQFF.